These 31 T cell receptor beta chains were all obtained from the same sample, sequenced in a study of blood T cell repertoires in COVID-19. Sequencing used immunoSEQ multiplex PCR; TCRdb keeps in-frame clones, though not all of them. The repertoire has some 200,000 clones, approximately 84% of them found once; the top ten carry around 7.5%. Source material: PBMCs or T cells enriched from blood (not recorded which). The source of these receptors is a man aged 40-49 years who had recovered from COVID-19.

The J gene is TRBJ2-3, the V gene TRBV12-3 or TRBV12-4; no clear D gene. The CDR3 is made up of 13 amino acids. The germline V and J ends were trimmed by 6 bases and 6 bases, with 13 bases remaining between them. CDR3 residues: CASSSTTPDTQYF. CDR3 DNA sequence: TGTGCCAGCAGCTCCACAACACCCGATACGCAGTATTTT.

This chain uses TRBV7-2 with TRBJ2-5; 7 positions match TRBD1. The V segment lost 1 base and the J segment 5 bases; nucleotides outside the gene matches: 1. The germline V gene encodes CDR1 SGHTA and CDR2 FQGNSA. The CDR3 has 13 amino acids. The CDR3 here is CASSLGGGETQYF. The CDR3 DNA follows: TGTGCCAGCAGCTTAGGAGGGGGCGAGACCCAGTACTTC.

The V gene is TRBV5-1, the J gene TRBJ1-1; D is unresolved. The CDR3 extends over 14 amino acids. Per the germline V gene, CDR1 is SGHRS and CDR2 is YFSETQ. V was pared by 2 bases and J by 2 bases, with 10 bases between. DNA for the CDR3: TGCGCCAGCAGCTTTACAGTTTATAACACTGAAGCTTTCTTT. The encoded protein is CASSFTVYNTEAFF.

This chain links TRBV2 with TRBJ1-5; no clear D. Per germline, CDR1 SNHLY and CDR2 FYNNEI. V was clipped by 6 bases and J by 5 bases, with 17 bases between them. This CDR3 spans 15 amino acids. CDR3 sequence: CASRPRGNPHQPQHF. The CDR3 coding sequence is TGTGCCAGCAGGCCCCGGGGAAATCCCCATCAGCCCCAGCATTTT.

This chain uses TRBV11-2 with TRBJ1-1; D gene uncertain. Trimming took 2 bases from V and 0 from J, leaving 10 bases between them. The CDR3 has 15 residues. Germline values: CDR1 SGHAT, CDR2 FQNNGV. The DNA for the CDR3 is TGTGCCAGCAGCTTACCTTTCCCCCTGAACACTGAAGCTTTCTTT. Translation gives CASSLPFPLNTEAFF.

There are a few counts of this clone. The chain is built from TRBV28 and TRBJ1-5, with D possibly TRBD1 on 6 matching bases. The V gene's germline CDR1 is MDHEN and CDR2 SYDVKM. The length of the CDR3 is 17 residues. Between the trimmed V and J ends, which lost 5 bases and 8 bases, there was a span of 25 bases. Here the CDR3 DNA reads TGTGCCAGCAGTCCCCCACAGGGAGTAGGACGTGGGGAGCCCCAGCATTTT. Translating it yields CASSPPQGVGRGEPQHF.

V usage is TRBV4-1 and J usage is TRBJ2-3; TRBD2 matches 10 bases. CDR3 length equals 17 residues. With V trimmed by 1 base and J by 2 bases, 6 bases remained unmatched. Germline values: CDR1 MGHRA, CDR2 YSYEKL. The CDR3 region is CASSQGLLAGDTDTQYF. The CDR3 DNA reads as TGCGCCAGCAGCCAAGGTCTCCTAGCGGGGGACACAGATACGCAGTATTTT.

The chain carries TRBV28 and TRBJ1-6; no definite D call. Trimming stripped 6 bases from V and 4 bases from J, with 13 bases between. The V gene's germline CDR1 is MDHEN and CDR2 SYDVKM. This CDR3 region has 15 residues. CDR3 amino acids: CASRNSNIYNSPLHF. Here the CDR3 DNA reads TGTGCCAGCAGAAACAGTAACATATATAATTCACCCCTCCACTTT.

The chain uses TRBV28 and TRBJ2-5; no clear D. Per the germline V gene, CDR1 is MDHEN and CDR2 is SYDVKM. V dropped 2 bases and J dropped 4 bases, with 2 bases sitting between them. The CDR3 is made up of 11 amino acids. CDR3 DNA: TGTGCCAGCAGTTTACGAGAGACCCAGTACTTC. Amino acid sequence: CASSLRETQYF.

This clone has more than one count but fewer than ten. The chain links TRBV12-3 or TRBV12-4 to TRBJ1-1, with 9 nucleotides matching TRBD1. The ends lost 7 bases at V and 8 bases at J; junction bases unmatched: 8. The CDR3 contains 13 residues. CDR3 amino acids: CASTYEGQGEAFF. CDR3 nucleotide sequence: TGTGCCAGCACTTACGAGGGACAGGGAGAAGCTTTCTTT.

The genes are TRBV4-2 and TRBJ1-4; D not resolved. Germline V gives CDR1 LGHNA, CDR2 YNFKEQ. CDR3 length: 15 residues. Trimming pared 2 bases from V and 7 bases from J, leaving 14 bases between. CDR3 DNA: TGTGCCAGCAGCCAATCGAACGGTGGGCGTGAAAAACTGTTTTTT. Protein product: CASSQSNGGREKLFF.

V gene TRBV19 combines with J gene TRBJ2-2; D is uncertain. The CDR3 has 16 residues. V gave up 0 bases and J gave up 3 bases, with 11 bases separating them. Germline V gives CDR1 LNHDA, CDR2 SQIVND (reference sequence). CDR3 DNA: TGTGCCAGTAGTATAGATCAGAGGATCGACACCGGGGAGCTGTTTTTT. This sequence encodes CASSIDQRIDTGELFF. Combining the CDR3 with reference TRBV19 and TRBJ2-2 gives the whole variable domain DGGITQSPKYLFRKEGQNVTLSCEQNLNHDAMYWYRQDPGQGLRLIYYSQIVNDFQKGDIAEGYSVSREKKESFPLTVTSAQKNPTAFYLCASSIDQRIDTGELFFGEGSRLTVL.

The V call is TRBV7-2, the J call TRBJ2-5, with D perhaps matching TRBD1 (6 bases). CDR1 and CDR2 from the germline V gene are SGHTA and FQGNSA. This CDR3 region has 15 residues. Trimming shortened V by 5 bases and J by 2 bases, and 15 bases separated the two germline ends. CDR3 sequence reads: CASSQSFRGQETQYF. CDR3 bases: TGTGCCAGCAGCCAAAGTTTCAGGGGTCAAGAGACCCAGTACTTC.

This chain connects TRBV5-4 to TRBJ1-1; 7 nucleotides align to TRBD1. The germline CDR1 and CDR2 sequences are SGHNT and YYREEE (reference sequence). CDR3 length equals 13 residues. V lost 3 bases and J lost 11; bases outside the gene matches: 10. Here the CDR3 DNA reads TGTGCCAGCAGCTCGGGGACAGATTTAGGCGCTTTCTTT. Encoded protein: CASSSGTDLGAFF.

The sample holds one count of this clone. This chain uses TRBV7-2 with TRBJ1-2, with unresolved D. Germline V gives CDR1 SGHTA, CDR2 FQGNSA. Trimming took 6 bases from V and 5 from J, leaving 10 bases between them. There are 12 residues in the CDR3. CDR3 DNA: TGTGCCAGCAGTCGACATCCGTATGGCTACACCTTC. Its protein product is CASSRHPYGYTF. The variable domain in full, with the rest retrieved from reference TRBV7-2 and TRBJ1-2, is GAGVSQSPSNKVTEKGKDVELRCDPISGHTALYWYRQSLGQGLEFLIYFQGNSAPDKSGLPSDRFSAERTGGSVSTLTIQRTQQEDSAVYLCASSRHPYGYTFGSGTRLTVV.

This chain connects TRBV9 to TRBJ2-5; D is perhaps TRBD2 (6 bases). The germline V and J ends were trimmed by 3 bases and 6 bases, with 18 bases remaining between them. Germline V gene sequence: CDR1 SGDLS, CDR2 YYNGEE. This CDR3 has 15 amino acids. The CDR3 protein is CASSATRQAGQTQYF. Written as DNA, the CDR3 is TGTGCCAGCAGCGCTACCCGGCAGGCGGGGCAGACCCAGTACTTC.

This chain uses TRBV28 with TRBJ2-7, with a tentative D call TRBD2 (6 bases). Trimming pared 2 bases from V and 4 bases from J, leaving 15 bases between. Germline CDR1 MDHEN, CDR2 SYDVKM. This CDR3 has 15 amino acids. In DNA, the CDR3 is TGTGCCAGCAGTTTAGGAGGGAGTAAGGCTTACGAGCAGTACTTC. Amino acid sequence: CASSLGGSKAYEQYF.

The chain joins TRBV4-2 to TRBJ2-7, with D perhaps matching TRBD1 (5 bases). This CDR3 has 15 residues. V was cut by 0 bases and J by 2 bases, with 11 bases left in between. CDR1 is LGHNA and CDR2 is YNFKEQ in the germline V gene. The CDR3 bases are TGTGCCAGCAGCCAAGATTTAAGGGGAACCTACGAGCAGTACTTC. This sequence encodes CASSQDLRGTYEQYF.

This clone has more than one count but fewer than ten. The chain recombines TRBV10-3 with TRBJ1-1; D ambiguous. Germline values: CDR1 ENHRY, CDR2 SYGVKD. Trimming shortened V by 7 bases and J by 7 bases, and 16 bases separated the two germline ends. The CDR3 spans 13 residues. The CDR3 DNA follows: TGTGCCATCACAGTACAGAGGGAAGGTGAAGCTTTCTTT. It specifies CAITVQREGEAFF.

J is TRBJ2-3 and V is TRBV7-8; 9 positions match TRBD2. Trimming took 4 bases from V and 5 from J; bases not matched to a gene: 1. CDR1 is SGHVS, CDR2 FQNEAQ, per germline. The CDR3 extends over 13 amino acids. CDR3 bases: TGTGCCAGCAGCTCAGCGGGGGGAGATACGCAGTATTTT. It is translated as CASSSAGGDTQYF.

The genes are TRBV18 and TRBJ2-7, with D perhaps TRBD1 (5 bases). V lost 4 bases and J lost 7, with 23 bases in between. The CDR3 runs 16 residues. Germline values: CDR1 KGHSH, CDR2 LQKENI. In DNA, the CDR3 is TGTGCCAGCTCACACAACCTCGGCGTGGACACCTCTGAGCAGTACTTC. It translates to CASSHNLGVDTSEQYF.

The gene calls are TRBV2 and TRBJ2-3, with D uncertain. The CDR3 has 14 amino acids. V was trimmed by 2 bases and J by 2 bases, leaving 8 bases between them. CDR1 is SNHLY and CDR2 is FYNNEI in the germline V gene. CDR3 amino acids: CASSELVPTDTQYF. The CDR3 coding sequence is TGTGCCAGCAGTGAACTAGTCCCCACAGATACGCAGTATTTT.

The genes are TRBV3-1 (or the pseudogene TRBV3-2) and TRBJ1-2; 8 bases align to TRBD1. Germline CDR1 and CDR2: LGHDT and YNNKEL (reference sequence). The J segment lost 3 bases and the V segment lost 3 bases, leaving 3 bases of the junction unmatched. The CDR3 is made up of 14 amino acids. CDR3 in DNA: TGTGCCAGCAGCCAGGACAGGGATCACTATGGCTACACCTTC. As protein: CASSQDRDHYGYTF.

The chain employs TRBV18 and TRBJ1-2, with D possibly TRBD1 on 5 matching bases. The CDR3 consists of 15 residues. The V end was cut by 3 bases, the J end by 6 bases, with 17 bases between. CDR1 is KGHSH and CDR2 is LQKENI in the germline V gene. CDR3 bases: TGTGCCAGCTCACCCTCTGGAGCGGGGGTAAATGGCTACACCTTC. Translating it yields CASSPSGAGVNGYTF. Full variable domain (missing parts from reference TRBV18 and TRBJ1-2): NAGVMQNPRHLVRRRGQEARLRCSPMKGHSHVYWYRQLPEEGLKFMVYLQKENIIDESGMPKERFSAEFPKEGPSILRIQQVVRGDSAAYFCASSPSGAGVNGYTFGSGTRLTVV.

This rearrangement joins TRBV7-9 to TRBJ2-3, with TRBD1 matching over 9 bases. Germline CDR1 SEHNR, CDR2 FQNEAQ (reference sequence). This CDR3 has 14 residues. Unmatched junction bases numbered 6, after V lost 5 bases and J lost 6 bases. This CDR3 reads CASSREQGADTQYF. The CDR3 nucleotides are TGTGCCAGCAGCCGGGAACAGGGGGCGGATACGCAGTATTTT.

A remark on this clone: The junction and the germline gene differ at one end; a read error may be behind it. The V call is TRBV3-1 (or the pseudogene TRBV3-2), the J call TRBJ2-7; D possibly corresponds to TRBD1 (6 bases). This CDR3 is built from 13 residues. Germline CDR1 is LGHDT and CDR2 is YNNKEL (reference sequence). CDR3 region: CASSLQGSHEQYF. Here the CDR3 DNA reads TGTGCCAGCAGCCTACAGGGCTCCCACGAGCAGTACTTC.

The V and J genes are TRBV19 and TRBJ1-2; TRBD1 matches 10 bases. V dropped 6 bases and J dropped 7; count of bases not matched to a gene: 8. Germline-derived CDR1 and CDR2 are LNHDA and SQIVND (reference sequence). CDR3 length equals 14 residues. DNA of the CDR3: TGTGCCAGTAGCCGTGGACAGGGGGTCATTGGCTACACCTTC. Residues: CASSRGQGVIGYTF.

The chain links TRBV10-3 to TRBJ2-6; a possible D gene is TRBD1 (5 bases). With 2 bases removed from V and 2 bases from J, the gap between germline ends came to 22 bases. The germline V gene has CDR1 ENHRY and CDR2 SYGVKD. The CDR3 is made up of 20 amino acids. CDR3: CAISEGHQQWGQAGANVLTF. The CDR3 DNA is TGTGCCATCAGTGAGGGACACCAACAGTGGGGTCAAGCTGGGGCCAACGTCCTGACTTTC.

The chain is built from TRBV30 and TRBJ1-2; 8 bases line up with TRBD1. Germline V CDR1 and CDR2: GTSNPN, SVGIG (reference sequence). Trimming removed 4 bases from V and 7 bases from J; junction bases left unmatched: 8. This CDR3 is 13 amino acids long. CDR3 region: CAWNPGGSTGYTF. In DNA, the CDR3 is TGTGCCTGGAATCCAGGGGGCTCAACTGGCTACACCTTC.

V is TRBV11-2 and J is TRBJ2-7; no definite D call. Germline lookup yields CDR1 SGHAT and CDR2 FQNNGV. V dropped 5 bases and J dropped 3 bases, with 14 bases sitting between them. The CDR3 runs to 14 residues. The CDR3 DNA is TGTGCCAGCAGCCTCCTGAGGCGGTACTACGAGCAGTACTTC. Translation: CASSLLRRYYEQYF. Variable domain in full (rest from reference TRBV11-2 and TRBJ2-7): EAGVAQSPRYKIIEKRQSVAFWCNPISGHATLYWYQQILGQGPKLLIQFQNNGVVDDSQLPKDRFSAERLKGVDSTLKIQPAKLEDSAVYLCASSLLRRYYEQYFGPGTRLTVT.

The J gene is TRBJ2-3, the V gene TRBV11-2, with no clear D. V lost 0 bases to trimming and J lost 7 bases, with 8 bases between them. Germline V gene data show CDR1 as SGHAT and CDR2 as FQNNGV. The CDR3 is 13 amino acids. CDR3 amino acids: CASSLDRANTQYF. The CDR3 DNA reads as TGTGCCAGCAGCTTAGATCGCGCTAATACGCAGTATTTT.